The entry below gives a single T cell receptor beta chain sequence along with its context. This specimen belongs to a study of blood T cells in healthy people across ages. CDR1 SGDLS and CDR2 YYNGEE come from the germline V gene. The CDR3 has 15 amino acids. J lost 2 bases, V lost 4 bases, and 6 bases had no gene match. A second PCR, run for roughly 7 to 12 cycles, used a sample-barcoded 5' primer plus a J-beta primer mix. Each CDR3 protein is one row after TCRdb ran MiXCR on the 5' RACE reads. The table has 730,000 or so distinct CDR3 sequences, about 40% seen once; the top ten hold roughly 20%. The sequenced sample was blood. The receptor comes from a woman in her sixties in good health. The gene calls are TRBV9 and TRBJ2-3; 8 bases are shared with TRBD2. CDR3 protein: CASSRTSSPTDTQYF. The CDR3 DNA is TGTGCCAGCAGCAGGACTAGCAGTCCCACAGATACGCAGTATTTT.